Each of the 5 T cell receptor beta chains below was sequenced from the same sample in a study of shared clonotypes between healthy human individuals. The repertoire was sequenced with immunoSEQ multiplex PCR; TCRdb's copy has only in-frame clones and lacks some. The sample lists a few million clones, about 94% occurring once. Material: naive CD4+ T cells sorted from blood. Noted subset: CD45RA+ positively selected. The receptors were gathered from a young man in good health.

This rearrangement joins TRBV25-1 to TRBJ2-7, with 7 bases fitting TRBD2. Germline CDR1 is MGHDK and CDR2 is SYGVNS. With V trimmed by 3 bases and J by 7 bases, 9 bases remained unmatched. The CDR3 spans 14 residues. DNA for the CDR3: TGTGCCAGCAGTGATACGACGGGACTACGGGAGCAGTACTTC. Its protein is CASSDTTGLREQYF.

The chain joins TRBV7-3 to TRBJ1-1; D not certain. The ends were cut back, 5 bases at V and 4 bases at J, with 8 bases in the middle. The CDR3 runs 12 residues. Germline-derived CDR1 and CDR2 are SGHTA and FQGTGA. The CDR3 reads CASSVDGTEAFF. The CDR3, as DNA: TGTGCCAGCAGCGTCGATGGCACTGAAGCTTTCTTT.

Turning to this clone: Additional DNA sequences in this sample encode the identical CDR3. This chain connects TRBV28 to TRBJ1-2; D remains ambiguous. V lost 3 bases, J lost 6 bases, and 8 bases lay in between. CDR3 length: 12 amino acids. Germline lookup yields CDR1 MDHEN and CDR2 SYDVKM. The CDR3 bases are TGTGCCAGCAGTTTGGCCAGGAATGGCTACACCTTC. It encodes CASSLARNGYTF.

This clone was counted a single time. The V call is TRBV5-4, the J call TRBJ2-3; 12 bases align to TRBD2. V lost 4 bases, J lost 2 bases, and 8 bases stayed unmatched. Per germline, CDR1 SGHNT and CDR2 YYREEE (reference sequence). This CDR3 is 17 amino acids long. The CDR3 loop is CASSSPGTSGSTDTQYF. In nucleotides, the CDR3 is TGTGCCAGCAGCAGCCCAGGGACTAGCGGGTCCACAGATACGCAGTATTTT.

The chain employs TRBV4-2 and TRBJ1-4; D not resolved. CDR1 and CDR2 (germline): LGHNA, YNFKEQ. The CDR3 extends over 15 amino acids. Deletions cut 4 bases from V and 4 bases from J, with 13 bases between. The CDR3 nucleotides read TGTGCCAGCAGCCCATCCACAGCCAATAATGAAAAACTGTTTTTT. Residues: CASSPSTANNEKLFF.